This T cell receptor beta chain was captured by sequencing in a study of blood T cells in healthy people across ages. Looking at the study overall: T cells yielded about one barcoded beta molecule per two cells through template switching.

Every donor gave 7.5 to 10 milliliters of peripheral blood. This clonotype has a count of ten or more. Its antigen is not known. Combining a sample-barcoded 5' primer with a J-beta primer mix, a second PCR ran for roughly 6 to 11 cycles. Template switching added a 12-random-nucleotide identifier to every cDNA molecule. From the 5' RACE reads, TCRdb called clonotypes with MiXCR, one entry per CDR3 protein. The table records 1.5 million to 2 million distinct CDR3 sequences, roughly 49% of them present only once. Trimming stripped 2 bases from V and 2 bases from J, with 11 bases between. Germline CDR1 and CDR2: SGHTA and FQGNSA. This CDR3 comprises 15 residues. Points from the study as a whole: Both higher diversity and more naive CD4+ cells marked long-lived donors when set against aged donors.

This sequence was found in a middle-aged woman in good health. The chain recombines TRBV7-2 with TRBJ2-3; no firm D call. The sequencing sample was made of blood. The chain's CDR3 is CASSLRSRDTDTQYF. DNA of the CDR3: TGTGCCAGCAGCTTAAGGTCTAGGGACACAGATACGCAGTATTTT.